The subject of this entry is one TCR beta chain. What it recognizes is unknown. The record originates from a study of monozygotic twins with inflammatory bowel disease. Study-level points and caveats: Repertoires of patients may have been made more variable by differing immunosuppressive treatments.

For every TCR library, about 4,000 ng of total RNA was used. Using the 5' RACE reads, TCRdb records one entry per CDR3 protein without DNA. The table for this sample gives a few hundred thousand distinct CDR3 sequences. CDR1 is KGHDR and CDR2 is SFDVKD in the germline V gene. This CDR3 is built from 14 residues. J is TRBJ2-1 and V is TRBV24-1. The clonotype comes from a human donor with ulcerative colitis or Crohn's disease, or a healthy co-twin of an affected twin (not recorded which). Sequencing input: blood. CDR3 protein: CATSDGTPTNEQFF.